The rows below give T cell receptor beta chains drawn from one sample of a study of low-dose radiotherapy and immunotherapy resistance in tumors. TCRdb itself ran the reads through MiXCR, one entry per CDR3 protein. The sample comprises 65,000 to 95,000 distinct CDR3 sequences, around 17% of which are singletons, and over 1.2% rests with the top ten. Source: PBMCs, taken after low-dose radiotherapy plus immunotherapy. These receptor sequences come from a male donor with prostate cancer. Each CDR3 is given with its conserved first and last residue. A D gene is named only where the DNA matches it firmly. Where a row states a size, it is once, few, many or the class of an expanded clone; other rows omit it.

v_gene,d_gene,abundance,len,j_gene,CDR3nt,CDR3aa
TRBV28,-,few,15,TRBJ2-2,TGTGCCAGCAGTTTACGGCTGGCTAACACCGGGGAGCTGTTTTTT,CASSLRLANTGELFF
TRBV28,-,many,15,TRBJ1-4,TGTGCCAGCACAGGGCCCGGGGAAACTAATGAAAAACTGTTTTTT,CASTGPGETNEKLFF
TRBV20-1,-,-,14,TRBJ1-2,TGCAGTGCTAGAGACAGGGCCACTCTCTATGGCTACACCTTC,CSARDRATLYGYTF
TRBV5-4,-,many,14,TRBJ2-7,TGTGCCAGCAGCTTTGGGCCACCGCTGAACGAGCAGTACTTC,CASSFGPPLNEQYF
TRBV7-9,-,many,12,TRBJ2-1,TGTGCCAGCAGCTTAGTAGCAAATGAGCAGTTCTTC,CASSLVANEQFF
TRBV4-3,-,many,14,TRBJ2-2,TGCGCCAGCAGCCAAGAAAGAGGAACCGGGGAGCTGTTTTTT,CASSQERGTGELFF
TRBV11-1,TRBD2,many,16,TRBJ2-1,TGTGCCAGCAGCTTACTGACTAGCTTTTTTGGGGCTGAGCAGTTCTTC,CASSLLTSFFGAEQFF
TRBV20-1,-,many,13,TRBJ2-5,TGCAGTGCTAGGAAGGGCGGGCGGGAGACCCAGTACTTC,CSARKGGRETQYF
TRBV28,TRBD1,many,17,TRBJ2-3,TGTGCCAGCAGTTTGGGTGGAGTAGGGGGCAACATAGATACGCAGTATTTT,CASSLGGVGGNIDTQYF
TRBV2,-,many,14,TRBJ2-2,TGTGCCAGCAAGCTAACGACGAACACCGGGGAGCTGTTTTTT,CASKLTTNTGELFF
TRBV11-2,-,-,15,TRBJ2-5,TGTGCCAGCAGCCCCTCCCCAGGGCCGCAAGAGACCCAGTACTTC,CASSPSPGPQETQYF
TRBV5-5,-,many,13,TRBJ1-6,TGTGCCAGCAGCCTGGATGGGAGTCCACCCCTCCACTTT,CASSLDGSPPLHF
TRBV5-6,TRBD2,-,14,TRBJ2-1,TGTGCCAGCAGCTTGGAGGGACTAGAGTGGGAGCAGTTCTTC,CASSLEGLEWEQFF
TRBV30,-,many,17,TRBJ1-5,TGTGCCTGGAGTGCGTCCCGGGACATGTTTAGCAATCAGCCCCAGCATTTT,CAWSASRDMFSNQPQHF
TRBV10-3,-,-,16,TRBJ2-1,TGTGCCATCAGTGAGGGCGGGGCAAGCTCCTACAATGAGCAGTTCTTC,CAISEGGASSYNEQFF
TRBV9,TRBD1,many,14,TRBJ2-5,TGTGCCAGCAGCACCCGGGACAGGGGTTCGACCCAGTACTTC,CASSTRDRGSTQYF
TRBV28,-,many,16,TRBJ2-5,TGTGCCAGCAGTTCTCCGGGACGGCTTCTTCAAGAGACCCAGTACTTC,CASSSPGRLLQETQYF
TRBV5-4,TRBD2,many,13,TRBJ2-1,TGTGCCAGCAGGCCTGGGACTAGCGGGGAGCAGTTCTTC,CASRPGTSGEQFF
TRBV6-2/TRBV6-3,TRBD2,many,20,TRBJ2-1,TGTGCCAGCTCTACCGGCCGTCTCGAGCGGGGTCCCAGACAGTACAATGAGCAGTTCTTC,CASSTGRLERGPRQYNEQFF
TRBV7-2,-,many,14,TRBJ2-2,TGTGCCAGCAGCCTGAACCGGGACCCCGGGGAGCTGTTTTTT,CASSLNRDPGELFF
TRBV20-1,TRBD2,many,14,TRBJ2-2,TGCAGTGCTAAAGCGGGAGGGAACACCGGGGAGCTGTTTTTT,CSAKAGGNTGELFF
TRBV13,-,many,12,TRBJ2-1,TGTGTCAGCTCCAGGGGGGTTCACGAGCAGTTCTTC,CVSSRGVHEQFF
TRBV6-2/TRBV6-3,-,-,13,TRBJ1-1,TGTGCCAGCATACGGGGCGGATGGACTGAAGCTTTCTTT,CASIRGGWTEAFF
TRBV28,TRBD1,-,15,TRBJ2-7,TGTGCCAGCAGTCTAAGGACAGGGGGCGGATACGAGCAGTACTTC,CASSLRTGGGYEQYF
TRBV5-1,TRBD1,many,15,TRBJ2-5,TGCGCCAGCAGCCGACAGGGGATAGGGCAAGAGACCCAGTACTTC,CASSRQGIGQETQYF
TRBV5-5,TRBD2,-,16,TRBJ2-6,TGTGCCAGCCTGGCGGGGGTTGGCTCTGGGGCCAACGTCCTGACTTTC,CASLAGVGSGANVLTF
TRBV28,-,many,13,TRBJ2-6,TGTGCCAGCATGCGCTCTGGGGCCAACGTCCTGACTTTC,CASMRSGANVLTF
TRBV19,-,many,15,TRBJ2-2,TGTGCCAGTAGTATAGAAAGGGCGAACACCGGGGAGCTGTTTTTT,CASSIERANTGELFF
TRBV13,-,-,14,TRBJ2-5,TGTGCCAGCAGCTTAGTCGGCAGGGAAGAGACCCAGTACTTC,CASSLVGREETQYF
TRBV20-1,TRBD2,many,15,TRBJ2-1,TGCAGTGCTAGGACTAGCGGGAGTCGGGGCAATGAGCAGTTCTTC,CSARTSGSRGNEQFF
TRBV28,-,-,16,TRBJ2-6,TGTGCCAGCAGTTTATCTAATGGAGCTGGGGCCAACGTCCTGACTTTC,CASSLSNGAGANVLTF
TRBV5-8,TRBD2,many,19,TRBJ2-3,TGTGCCAGCAGCTTGCCTCCGGGACGGTGGACTAGCGGACCAGATACGCAGTATTTT,CASSLPPGRWTSGPDTQYF
TRBV20-1,TRBD1,many,11,TRBJ1-2,TGCAGTGCGGGGACAGGGACGGGCTACACCTTC,CSAGTGTGYTF
TRBV24-1,TRBD1,many,14,TRBJ2-2,TGTGCCACCGCGAACAGGGGGCAAACCGGGGAGCTGTTTTTT,CATANRGQTGELFF
TRBV27,TRBD2,many,19,TRBJ2-3,TGTGCCAGCAGTTCCCACGGGACTAGCGGGAGGCGAAGCACAGATACGCAGTATTTT,CASSSHGTSGRRSTDTQYF
TRBV9,-,many,13,TRBJ1-3,TGTGCCAGCAGCGTATCTACTGGAAACACCATATATTTT,CASSVSTGNTIYF
TRBV20-1,TRBD1,many,13,TRBJ1-2,TGCAGTGCTAGCCCGGGACAGATCTATGGCTACACCTTC,CSASPGQIYGYTF